This TCR beta chain was retrieved from a study of cytomegalovirus exposure and HLA in healthy donors. General observations from the study: A few chains tied to CMV proved CMV antigen-specific in vitro. Cytomegalovirus-associated TCR beta chains were listed, numbering around 150.

A word on this clone: Its antigen is currently unknown.

TCRdb's copy holds only in-frame clones and misses some; the assay was immunoSEQ multiplex PCR. The table shows some 120,000 clones, with about 84% occurring only once. Sequencing input: PBMCs. This sequence was found in a woman in her twenties or thirties in good health and CMV-seronegative.

The CDR3 DNA reads TGTGCCAGCAGCAAGATATTGGGACAGGTCATCCCCGGGGAGCTGTTTTTT. This encodes CASSKILGQVIPGELFF. The chain has TRBV5-4 and TRBJ2-2; 8 positions agree with TRBD1. Unmatched junction bases numbered 14, after V lost 4 bases and J lost 6 bases. Germline loops: CDR1 SGHNT, CDR2 YYREEE (reference sequence). CDR3 length equals 17 residues.